Presented here are 11 T cell receptor beta chains from one specimen sequenced in a study of T-cell reconstitution after alpha-beta-depleted transplantation in children. Unique molecular identifiers were incorporated during preparation of the TCRbeta library. One entry per CDR3 protein results from TCRdb running MiXCR on the PCR reads. The sample lists about 98,000 distinct CDR3 sequences, 20% to 30% occurring once. Material: PBMCs, obtained before TCRalphabeta/CD19-depleted stem cell transplant. The origin of the receptors is a boy between 2 and 10 years old with acute lymphoblastic leukemia, due to receive a stem cell transplant.

The chain couples TRBV12-3 or TRBV12-4 to TRBJ2-4, with 10 bases that match TRBD2. Unmatched junction bases numbered 13, after V lost 5 bases and J lost 0 bases. The CDR3 runs 19 residues. This chain's CDR3 is CASSNRTSGGRLAKNIQYF. In nucleotides, the CDR3 is TGTGCCAGCAGTAACCGGACTAGCGGAGGAAGACTAGCCAAAAACATTCAGTACTTC.

This clonotype was recorded many times. CDR3 bases: TGCAGTGCCATCGGGAGCTCCTACGAGCAGTACTTC. This codes for CSAIGSSYEQYF. This chain connects TRBV20-1 to TRBJ2-7; the D gene is possibly TRBD2 (6 bases). The CDR3 is made up of 12 amino acids. The germline V gene has CDR1 DFQATT and CDR2 SNEGSKA (reference sequence). The ends were cut back, 6 bases at V and 0 bases at J, with 9 bases in the middle.

V and J are TRBV4-1 and TRBJ2-3; TRBD2 aligns across 10 bases. Looked up from germline, CDR1 is MGHRA and CDR2 is YSYEKL. V lost 0 bases to trimming and J lost 5 bases; unmatched junction nucleotides: 8. This CDR3 contains 17 residues. CDR3: CASSQDRAGGLEDTQYF. The CDR3 DNA reads as TGCGCCAGCAGCCAAGATCGAGCGGGAGGGCTTGAAGATACGCAGTATTTT.

This clonotype was counted many times. The V and J genes are TRBV28 and TRBJ2-7; a weak D match, TRBD1 (6 bases). Germline V lookup: CDR1 MDHEN, CDR2 SYDVKM. Trimming cost V 5 bases and J 0 bases, with 17 bases left between them. The length of the CDR3 is 16 residues. The CDR3 DNA sequence: TGTGCCAGCAGTCAGGTGGACAGCCCTGCCTCCTACGAGCAGTACTTC. It yields the protein CASSQVDSPASYEQYF.

This clonotype was seen a handful of times. The chain joins TRBV12-5 to TRBJ2-7; D unclear. V dropped 3 bases and J dropped 2 bases, with 2 bases sitting between them. The CDR3 is made up of 11 amino acids. Germline values: CDR1 LGHNT, CDR2 FRNRAP. The CDR3 DNA sequence: TGTGCTAGTGGTTTAGCCTACGAGCAGTACTTC. Translated, it gives CASGLAYEQYF.

In regard to this clonotype: At one boundary the junction diverges from the germline segment, which might be a read error. The chain uses TRBV6-2 or TRBV6-3 and TRBJ1-2; TRBD1 matches 7 bases. The CDR3 covers 13 residues. CDR1 MNHEY and CDR2 SVGEGT come from the germline V gene. The CDR3 is CASRKGQTYGYNF. The CDR3 DNA follows: TGTGCCAGCAGGAAGGGACAGACCTATGGCTACAACTTC.

The chain is built from TRBV11-1 and TRBJ2-7; possibly TRBD2 for D (6 bases). V lost 6 bases and J lost 7, with 19 bases in between. Germline CDR1 is SGHAT and CDR2 is FQDESV (reference sequence). This CDR3 spans 14 amino acids. The CDR3 region has the DNA TGTGCCAGCAGATCTACGGGTGGGAGGTTGGAGCAGTACTTC. Protein product: CASRSTGGRLEQYF.

The chain recombines TRBV28 with TRBJ1-2; TRBD1 matches 8 bases. V lost 6 bases to trimming and J lost 4 bases; unmatched junction nucleotides: 7. The CDR3 covers 14 residues. The germline CDR1 and CDR2 sequences are MDHEN and SYDVKM. CDR3 loop: CASRPTGASYGYTF. The CDR3 region has the DNA TGTGCCAGCAGACCGACAGGGGCCTCCTATGGCTACACCTTC.

The V gene is TRBV2, the J gene TRBJ1-1; D may be TRBD1 (5 bases). V was pared by 8 bases and J by 3 bases, with 7 bases between. This CDR3 has 11 residues. Germline V gives CDR1 SNHLY, CDR2 FYNNEI. For the CDR3, the DNA is TGTGCCAGCGGGGCGTACACTGAAGCTTTCTTT. Protein: CASGAYTEAFF.

There are a few counts of this clonotype. The rearrangement links TRBV20-1 to TRBJ2-7; TRBD2 aligns across 13 bases. Germline CDR1 is DFQATT and CDR2 is SNEGSKA (reference sequence). V was pared by 7 bases and J by 6 bases, with 6 bases of the junction left unmatched. CDR3 length equals 13 residues. DNA for the CDR3: TGCAGTGGCCCACTAGCGGGAGGGGGCGAGCAGTACTTC. Protein sequence: CSGPLAGGGEQYF.

CDR3 amino acids: CASSHERNTIYF. CDR3 DNA sequence: TGTGCCAGCAGTCATGAGAGAAACACCATATATTTT. This chain links TRBV12-3 or TRBV12-4 with TRBJ1-3, with D unresolved. The CDR3 extends over 12 amino acids. Deletions cut 5 bases from V and 5 bases from J, with 7 bases between.